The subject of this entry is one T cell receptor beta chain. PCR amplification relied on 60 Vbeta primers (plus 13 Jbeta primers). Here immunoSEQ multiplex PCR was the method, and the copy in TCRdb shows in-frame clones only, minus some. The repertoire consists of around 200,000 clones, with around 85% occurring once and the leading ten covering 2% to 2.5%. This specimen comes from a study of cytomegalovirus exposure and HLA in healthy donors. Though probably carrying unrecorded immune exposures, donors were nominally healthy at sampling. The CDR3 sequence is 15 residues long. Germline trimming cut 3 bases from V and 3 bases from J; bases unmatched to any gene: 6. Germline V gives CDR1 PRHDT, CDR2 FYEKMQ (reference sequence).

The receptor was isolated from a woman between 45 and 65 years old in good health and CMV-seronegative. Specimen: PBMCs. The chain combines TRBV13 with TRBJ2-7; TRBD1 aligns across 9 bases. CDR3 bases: TGTGCCAGCAGCTTGGGACAGGGATTCGTCTACGAGCAGTACTTC. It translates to CASSLGQGFVYEQYF.